The sequence of this TCR beta chain was determined in a study of shared clonotypes between healthy human individuals. Germline CDR1 and CDR2: MNHNS and SASEGT. V gave up 7 bases and J gave up 0 bases, with 13 bases separating them. The CDR3 has 15 amino acids. Per the original methods: ImmunoSEQ only sent back junction sequences with no quality scores, so filtering was done differently. Profiling relied on immunoSEQ multiplex PCR, and the TCRdb table lists in-frame clones only, not all of them. V and J calls and clone size are those listed in that table; D and trimming were worked out from the DNA. Altogether about 710,000 clones are present, less than 80% being singletons, with the ten largest covering roughly 1.9%.

Sequenced input: memory CD4+ T cells sorted from blood. Specified subset: CD45RA-negative fraction. This clonotype was sampled from a woman in her twenties or thirties in good health. The chain joins TRBV6-1 to TRBJ1-5; weak D call: TRBD1 (6 bases). CDR3 sequence (DNA): TGTGCCAGCAACCTAGGACAGCTTAGCAATCAGCCCCAGCATTTT. Its translation: CASNLGQLSNQPQHF.